The rows below give T cell receptor beta chains drawn from one sample of a study of blood T cell repertoires in COVID-19. Profiled with immunoSEQ multiplex PCR; TCRdb holds only in-frame clones, not every one. The data contain 160,000 or so clones, approximately 84% of them singletons. The sequenced material came from PBMCs or T cells enriched from blood (not recorded which). The origin of the receptors is a human donor with acute COVID-19. The donor label of this sample is uncertain. The CDR3 runs from the conserved cysteine through the conserved F or W. The D gene is left open where the match is weak. Part of the rows lack a size; the others show once, few, many or a class for expanded clones.

D gene,J gene,clone size,V gene,CDR3 DNA,CDR3 protein
TRBD2,TRBJ2-1,.,TRBV27,TGTGCCAGCAGTATAGGGACTAGCGGTTGGCCCTACAATGAGCAGTTCTTC,CASSIGTSGWPYNEQFF
.,TRBJ1-2,once,TRBV29-1,TGCAGCCTATCCAGGGTTGGATTCTATGGCTACACCTTC,CSLSRVGFYGYTF
.,TRBJ1-4,once,TRBV6-5,TGTGCCAGCAGTCCCCGGGAGGGTAGGGATGAAAAACTGTTTTTT,CASSPREGRDEKLFF
TRBD2,TRBJ2-5,.,TRBV5-1,TGCGCCAGCAGCTTCACTAGCGGGGGCCAAGAGACCCAGTACTTC,CASSFTSGGQETQYF
.,TRBJ2-3,.,TRBV24-1,TGTGCCACCGGGACAAGCCTCACAGATACGCAGTATTTT,CATGTSLTDTQYF
TRBD1,TRBJ1-6,.,TRBV2,TGTGCCAGCTCTCAGGGGGCGGTAGGGAATTCACCCCTCCACTTT,CASSQGAVGNSPLHF
.,TRBJ1-2,.,TRBV2,TGTGCCAGCAGCCTTCGGACAGACTATGGCTACACCTTC,CASSLRTDYGYTF
.,TRBJ2-5,.,TRBV9,TGTGCCAGCAGCCCCTCCGACTTCTACCCCAAAGAGACCCAGTACTTC,CASSPSDFYPKETQYF
TRBD2,TRBJ2-1,.,TRBV10-3,TGTGCCATCAGTGACGGACTAGCCGGTGAGCAGTTCTTC,CAISDGLAGEQFF
TRBD2,TRBJ2-2,.,TRBV19,TGTGCCAGTAGTATGCGCCCGGCGGGGGTCGGTTTCGGGGAGCTGTTTTTT,CASSMRPAGVGFGELFF
.,TRBJ2-7,.,TRBV12-2,TGTGCAAGTCGCTTAGAATCCCGTCCCTGGAACGGACAGGGAGGCTACGAGCAGTACTTC,CASRLESRPWNGQGGYEQYF
TRBD1,TRBJ2-3,.,TRBV27,TGTGCCAGCAGTTTATCCCCCGGGACAGCTAGCACAGATACGCAGTATTTT,CASSLSPGTASTDTQYF
.,TRBJ1-4,.,TRBV4-1,TGCGCCAGCAGCCAAGCACGGGGTTTGGAAAAACTGTTTTTT,CASSQARGLEKLFF
.,TRBJ2-7,.,TRBV27,TGTGCCAGCAGTTTAGCAGGCCTCGAGCAGTACTTC,CASSLAGLEQYF
.,TRBJ2-2,once,TRBV29-1,TGCAGCGTTGAACGAGGGGGCACCGGGGAGCTGTTTTTT,CSVERGGTGELFF
.,TRBJ1-2,.,TRBV30,TGTGCCTGGAGTGTAAATTCAGGCCATGGCTACACCTTC,CAWSVNSGHGYTF
.,TRBJ2-5,.,TRBV4-1,TGCGCCAGCAGCCACTTACGAGGGGGAGAAGCTGGGACCCAGTACTTC,CASSHLRGGEAGTQYF
.,TRBJ2-1,.,TRBV4-3,TGCGCCAGCAGCCAAGAGCCCTTTTTTAGCGGTCGATCCTACAATGAGCAGTTCTTC,CASSQEPFFSGRSYNEQFF
.,TRBJ2-7,.,TRBV18,TGTGCCAGCTCACCAACGGACAGAGGCTACGAGCAGTACTTC,CASSPTDRGYEQYF
TRBD2,TRBJ2-3,.,TRBV9,TGTGCCAGCGGGAGGACTAGCGGAGGTTCGACCACAGATACGCAGTATTTT,CASGRTSGGSTTDTQYF
TRBD2,TRBJ2-1,.,TRBV9,TGTGCCAGCAGCGTTAGACTAGCCACCTACAATGAGCAGTTCTTC,CASSVRLATYNEQFF
.,TRBJ2-7,.,TRBV27,TGTGCCAGCAGTTTTGTTCAGGGTTACGAGCAGTACTTC,CASSFVQGYEQYF
.,TRBJ1-1,.,TRBV19,TGTGCCAGTAGCTCCGTATGGGGAGGCACTGAAGCTTTCTTT,CASSSVWGGTEAFF
.,TRBJ1-1,.,TRBV9,TGTGCCAGCAGCGGGGAGGGAGGGCTCACTGAAGCTTTCTTT,CASSGEGGLTEAFF
TRBD2,TRBJ2-7,.,TRBV28,TGTGCCAGCAGTTTGGGACTATACGAGCAGTACTTC,CASSLGLYEQYF
TRBD2,TRBJ2-2,.,TRBV19,TGTGGGACTAGCGGGGGAAACGAGGCCGGGGAGCTGTTTTTT,CGTSGGNEAGELFF
TRBD1,TRBJ1-4,.,TRBV7-9,TGTGCCAGCAGCGAGGACAGGGACCAAGAGAAACTGTTTTTT,CASSEDRDQEKLFF
TRBD1,TRBJ2-7,.,TRBV30,TGTGCCTGGAGTGTGACAGGGGGAGGGCCCTACGAGCAGTACTTC,CAWSVTGGGPYEQYF
TRBD2,TRBJ2-1,once,TRBV10-3,TGTGCCTATCGAGCGGGGCCCTCCTACAATGAGCAGTTCTTC,CAYRAGPSYNEQFF
.,TRBJ1-5,once,TRBV19,TGTGCCAGTAGTAGGCTTCAGCAGGCAGGGAATAGCAATCAGCCCCAGCATTTT,CASSRLQQAGNSNQPQHF
.,TRBJ1-3,.,TRBV5-6,TGTGCCAGCACCCTATCTGGGACAGGAAACACCATATATTTT,CASTLSGTGNTIYF
.,TRBJ1-6,once,TRBV27,TGTGCCAGCAGTTTTCAGGGGTTTTTAAATTCACCCCTCCACTTT,CASSFQGFLNSPLHF
TRBD1,TRBJ2-7,.,TRBV5-4,TGTGCCAGCAGCCCGGGACAGGGACCCTACGAGCAGTACTTC,CASSPGQGPYEQYF
TRBD1,TRBJ1-1,.,TRBV6-5,TGTGCCAGCAGTTCCCGGACAGGGAACACTGAAGCTTTCTTT,CASSSRTGNTEAFF
TRBD1,TRBJ1-1,few,TRBV5-1,TGCGCCAGCAGCAACCATAAAACAGGGGAGGTGAACACTGAAGCTTTCTTT,CASSNHKTGEVNTEAFF
TRBD1,TRBJ1-2,.,TRBV11-2,TGTGCCAGCAGATCACCACGACAGGGAGTGAGCTATGGCTACACCTTC,CASRSPRQGVSYGYTF
TRBD2,TRBJ2-2,once,TRBV2,TGTGCCAGCAGACTAGCGGGGGTTAACACCGGGGAGCTGTTTTTT,CASRLAGVNTGELFF
.,TRBJ2-3,once,TRBV7-8,TGTGCCAGCAGCTCCGGACTACCCACAGATACGCAGTATTTT,CASSSGLPTDTQYF
.,TRBJ2-5,.,TRBV7-9,TGTGCCAGCAGCTTAGCGGGGGGTCGAGAGACCCAGTACTTC,CASSLAGGRETQYF
TRBD1,TRBJ2-7,.,TRBV5-8,TGTGCCAGCAGCTTTACCGGGACAGGGAACGAGCAGTACTTC,CASSFTGTGNEQYF